In this sample, the clone carrying this TCR beta chain turned up once. The antigen remains undetermined. Random hexamers were used to reverse transcribe 0.5 to 1 ug of RNA. TCRdb reprocessed the immunoSEQ multiplex PCR reads via MiXCR and lists one record per CDR3 protein. The table lists 150,000 to 200,000 distinct CDR3 sequences, around 94% of them singletons, with 0.09% to 0.1% in the top ten. This sample was taken from a study of CD8 T cells in Susac syndrome. This CDR3 spans 14 amino acids. Trimming removed 3 bases from V and 3 bases from J, with 11 bases in between. Germline assignment: CDR1 SGHTA and CDR2 FQGNSA. Sequencing of TCR beta drew on CD8+ and CD4+ T cells from blood. The multiple sclerosis controls consisted of treatment-naive patients with relapsing-remitting disease, either stable or active. While CD8+ and CD4+ T cells were isolated negatively, TEMRA cells were enriched by FACS. The study's findings and limits: The TCR sequencing and HLA analysis in the study involved a relatively small number of individuals, as the study acknowledged.

What was sequenced was CD4+ T cells from PBMCs. This clonotype was sampled from a human donor with multiple sclerosis. The chain uses TRBV7-2 and TRBJ1-1; the D is unclear. CDR3 protein: CASSFSGRDTEAFF. CDR3 sequence (DNA): TGTGCCAGCAGCTTTTCTGGGCGTGACACTGAAGCTTTCTTT.